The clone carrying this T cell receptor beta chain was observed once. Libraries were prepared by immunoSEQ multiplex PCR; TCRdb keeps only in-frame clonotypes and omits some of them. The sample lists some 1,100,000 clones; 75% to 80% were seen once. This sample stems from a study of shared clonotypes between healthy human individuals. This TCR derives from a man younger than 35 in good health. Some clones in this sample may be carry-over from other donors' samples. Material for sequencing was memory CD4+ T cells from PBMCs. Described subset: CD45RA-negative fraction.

The CDR3 DNA follows: TGTGCCAGCAGTGCATCCTTCTCCAGGGGTGGGTATGGCTACACCTTC. This translates into CASSASFSRGGYGYTF. The rearrangement joins TRBV25-1 to TRBJ1-2, with D perhaps matching TRBD1 (6 bases). Looked up from germline, CDR1 is MGHDK and CDR2 is SYGVNS. This CDR3 contains 16 residues. V was cut by 4 bases and J by 5 bases, with 20 bases left in between.